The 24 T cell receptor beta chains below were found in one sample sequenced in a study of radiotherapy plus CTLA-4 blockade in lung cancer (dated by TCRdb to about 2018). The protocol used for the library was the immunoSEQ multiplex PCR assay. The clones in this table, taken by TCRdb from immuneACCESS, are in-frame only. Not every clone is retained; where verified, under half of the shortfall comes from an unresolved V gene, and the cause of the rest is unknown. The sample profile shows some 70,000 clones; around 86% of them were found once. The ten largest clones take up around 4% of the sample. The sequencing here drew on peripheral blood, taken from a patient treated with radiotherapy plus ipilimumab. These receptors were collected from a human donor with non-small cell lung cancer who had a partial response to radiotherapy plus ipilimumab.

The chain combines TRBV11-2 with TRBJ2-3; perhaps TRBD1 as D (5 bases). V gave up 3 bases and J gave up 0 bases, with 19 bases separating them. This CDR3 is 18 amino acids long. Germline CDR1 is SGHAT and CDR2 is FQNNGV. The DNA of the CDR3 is TGTGCCAGCAGCTTCCCCACTACTCAGACAGCTAGCACAGATACGCAGTATTTT. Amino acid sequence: CASSFPTTQTASTDTQYF.

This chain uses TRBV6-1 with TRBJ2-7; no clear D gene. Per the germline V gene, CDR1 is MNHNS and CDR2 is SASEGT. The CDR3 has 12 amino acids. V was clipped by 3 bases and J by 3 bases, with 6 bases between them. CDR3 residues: CASSDPLYEQYF. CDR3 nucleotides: TGTGCCAGCAGTGATCCCCTCTACGAGCAGTACTTC.

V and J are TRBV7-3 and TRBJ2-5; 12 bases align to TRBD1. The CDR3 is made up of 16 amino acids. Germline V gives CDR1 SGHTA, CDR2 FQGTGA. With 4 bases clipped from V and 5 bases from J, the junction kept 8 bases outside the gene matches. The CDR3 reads CASSSSGTGGGETQYF. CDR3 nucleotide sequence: TGTGCCAGCAGCTCCTCCGGGACAGGGGGCGGGGAGACCCAGTACTTC.

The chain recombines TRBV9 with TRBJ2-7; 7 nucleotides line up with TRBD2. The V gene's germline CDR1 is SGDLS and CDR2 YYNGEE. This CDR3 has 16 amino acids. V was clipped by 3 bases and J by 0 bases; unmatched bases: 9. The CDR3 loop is CASSAGGWSSSYEQYF. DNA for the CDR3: TGTGCCAGCAGCGCCGGGGGGTGGTCTAGCTCCTACGAGCAGTACTTC.

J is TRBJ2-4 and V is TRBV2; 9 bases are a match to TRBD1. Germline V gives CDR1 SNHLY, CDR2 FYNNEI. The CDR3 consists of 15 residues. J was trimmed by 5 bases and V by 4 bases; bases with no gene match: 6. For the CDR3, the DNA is TGTGCCAGCAGTGTTCCGACAGGGGGTCAAAACATTCAGTACTTC. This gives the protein CASSVPTGGQNIQYF.

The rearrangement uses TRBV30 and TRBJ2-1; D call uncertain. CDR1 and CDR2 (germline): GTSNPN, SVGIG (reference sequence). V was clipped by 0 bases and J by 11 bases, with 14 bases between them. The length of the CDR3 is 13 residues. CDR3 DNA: TGTGCCTGGAGTGTTGCGGTAACCACCCAGCAGTTCTTC. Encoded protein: CAWSVAVTTQQFF.

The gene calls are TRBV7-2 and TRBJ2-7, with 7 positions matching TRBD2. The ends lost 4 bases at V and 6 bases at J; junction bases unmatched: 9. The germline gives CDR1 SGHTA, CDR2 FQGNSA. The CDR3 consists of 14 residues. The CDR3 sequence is CASSSRLAAPEQYF. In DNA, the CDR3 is TGTGCCAGCAGCTCGAGACTAGCCGCCCCCGAGCAGTACTTC.

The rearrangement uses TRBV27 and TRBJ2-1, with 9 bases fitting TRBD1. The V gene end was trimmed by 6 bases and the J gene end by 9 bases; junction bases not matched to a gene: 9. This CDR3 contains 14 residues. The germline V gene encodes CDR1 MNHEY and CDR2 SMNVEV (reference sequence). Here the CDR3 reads CASSQGQGFGEQFF. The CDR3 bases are TGTGCCAGCAGCCAGGGACAGGGCTTCGGTGAGCAGTTCTTC.

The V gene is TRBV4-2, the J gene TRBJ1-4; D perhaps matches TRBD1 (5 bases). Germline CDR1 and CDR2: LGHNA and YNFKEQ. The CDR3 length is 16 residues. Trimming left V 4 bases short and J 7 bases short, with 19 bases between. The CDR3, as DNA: TGTGCCAGCAGCCCATCCCGGGGGACGTCTTTTGAAAAACTGTTTTTT. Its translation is CASSPSRGTSFEKLFF.

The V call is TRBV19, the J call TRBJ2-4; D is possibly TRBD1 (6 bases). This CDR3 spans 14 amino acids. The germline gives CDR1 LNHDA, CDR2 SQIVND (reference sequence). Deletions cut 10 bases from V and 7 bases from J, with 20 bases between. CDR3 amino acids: CATSTGNIRNIQYF. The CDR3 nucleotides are TGTGCCACCTCCACAGGGAACATCCGGAACATTCAGTACTTC.

The CDR3 sequence is CASSLQGWETQYF. The CDR3 DNA sequence: TGTGCCAGCAGCTTACAGGGTTGGGAGACCCAGTACTTC. J is TRBJ2-5 and V is TRBV14, with D possibly being TRBD1 (6 bases). Per the germline V gene, CDR1 is SGHDN and CDR2 is FVKESK. Trimming shortened V by 5 bases and J by 5 bases, and 12 bases separated the two germline ends. The CDR3 is 13 residues long. The full variable domain, completed using reference TRBV14 and TRBJ2-5, is EAGVTQFPSHSVIEKGQTVTLRCDPISGHDNLYWYRRVMGKEIKFLLHFVKESKQDESGMPNNRFLAERTGGTYSTLKVQPAELEDSGVYFCASSLQGWETQYFGPGTRLLVL.

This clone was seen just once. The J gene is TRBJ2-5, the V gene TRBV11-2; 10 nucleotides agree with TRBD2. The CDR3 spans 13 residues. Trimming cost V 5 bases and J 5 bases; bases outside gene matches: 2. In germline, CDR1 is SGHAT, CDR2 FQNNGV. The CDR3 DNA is TGTGCCAGCAGCCCGACTAGCGGGGAGACCCAGTACTTC. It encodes CASSPTSGETQYF.

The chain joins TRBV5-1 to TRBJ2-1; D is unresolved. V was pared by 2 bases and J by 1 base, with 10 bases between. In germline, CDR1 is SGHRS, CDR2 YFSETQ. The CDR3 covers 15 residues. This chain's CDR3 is CASSFVAESYNEQFF. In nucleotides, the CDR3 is TGCGCCAGCAGCTTCGTTGCGGAATCCTACAATGAGCAGTTCTTC.

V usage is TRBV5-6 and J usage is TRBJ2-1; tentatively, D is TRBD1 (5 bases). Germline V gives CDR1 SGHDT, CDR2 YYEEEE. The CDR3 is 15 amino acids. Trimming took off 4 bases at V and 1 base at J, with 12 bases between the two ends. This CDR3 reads CASSRLDSSYNEQFF. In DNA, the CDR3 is TGTGCCAGCAGCCGCCTAGACAGTTCCTACAATGAGCAGTTCTTC.

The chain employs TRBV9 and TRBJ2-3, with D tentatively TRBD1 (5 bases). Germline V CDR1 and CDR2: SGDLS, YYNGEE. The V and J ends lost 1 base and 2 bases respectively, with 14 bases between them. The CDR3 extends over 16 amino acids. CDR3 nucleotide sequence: TGTGCCAGCAGCGTATACCCCCAGGGTACCACAGATACGCAGTATTTT. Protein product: CASSVYPQGTTDTQYF.

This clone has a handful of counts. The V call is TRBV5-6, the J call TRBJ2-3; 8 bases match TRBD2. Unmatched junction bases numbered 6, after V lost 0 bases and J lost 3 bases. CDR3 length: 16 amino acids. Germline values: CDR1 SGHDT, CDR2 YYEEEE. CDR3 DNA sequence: TGTGCCAGCAGCTTGGGTTCCGGGAGGGCTACAGATACGCAGTATTTT. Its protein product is CASSLGSGRATDTQYF.

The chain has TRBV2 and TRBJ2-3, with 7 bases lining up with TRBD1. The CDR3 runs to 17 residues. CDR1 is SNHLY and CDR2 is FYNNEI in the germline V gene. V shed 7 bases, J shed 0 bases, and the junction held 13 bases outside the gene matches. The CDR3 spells CASTWDSFSPSTDTQYF. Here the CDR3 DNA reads TGTGCCAGCACTTGGGACAGTTTTTCACCTAGCACAGATACGCAGTATTTT.

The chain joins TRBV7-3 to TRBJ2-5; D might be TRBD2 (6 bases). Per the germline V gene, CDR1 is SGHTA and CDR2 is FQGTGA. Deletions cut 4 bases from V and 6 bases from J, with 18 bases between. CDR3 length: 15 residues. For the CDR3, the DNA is TGTGCCAGCAGCTATGGGACTTCTCCGACCCAGACCCAGTACTTC. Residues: CASSYGTSPTQTQYF.

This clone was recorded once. The CDR3: CASSYNSGTYEQYF. In DNA, the CDR3 is TGTGCCAGCAGCTATAATAGCGGTACCTACGAGCAGTACTTC. This chain links TRBV5-4 with TRBJ2-7; tentative D call: TRBD2 (6 bases). The CDR3 totals 14 residues. The germline CDR1 and CDR2 sequences are SGHNT and YYREEE (reference sequence). Trimming took off 3 bases at V and 2 bases at J, with 12 bases between the two ends.

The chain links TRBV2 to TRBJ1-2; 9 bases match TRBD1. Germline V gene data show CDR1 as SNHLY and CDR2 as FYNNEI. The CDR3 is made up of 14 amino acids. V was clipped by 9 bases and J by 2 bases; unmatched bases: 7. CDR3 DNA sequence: TGTGCCAGTCTTCCGGGACAGGGAAACTATGGCTACACCTTC. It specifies CASLPGQGNYGYTF.

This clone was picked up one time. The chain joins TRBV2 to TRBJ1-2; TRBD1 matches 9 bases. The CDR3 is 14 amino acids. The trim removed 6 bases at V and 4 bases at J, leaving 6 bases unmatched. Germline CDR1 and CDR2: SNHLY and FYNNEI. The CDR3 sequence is CASRGQGSTYGYTF. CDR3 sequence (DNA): TGTGCCAGCAGAGGACAGGGGTCGACCTATGGCTACACCTTC.

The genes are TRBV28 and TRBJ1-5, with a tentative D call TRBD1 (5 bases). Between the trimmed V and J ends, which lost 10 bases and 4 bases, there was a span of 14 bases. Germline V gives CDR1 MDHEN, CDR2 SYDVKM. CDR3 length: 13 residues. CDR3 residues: CANQQGWNQPQHF. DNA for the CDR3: TGTGCCAACCAGCAGGGTTGGAATCAGCCCCAGCATTTT. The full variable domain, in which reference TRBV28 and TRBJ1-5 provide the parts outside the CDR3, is DVKVTQSSRYLVKRTGEKVFLECVQDMDHENMFWYRQDPGLGLRLIYFSYDVKMKEKGDIPEGYSVSREKKERFSLILESASTNQTSMYLCANQQGWNQPQHFGDGTRLSIL.

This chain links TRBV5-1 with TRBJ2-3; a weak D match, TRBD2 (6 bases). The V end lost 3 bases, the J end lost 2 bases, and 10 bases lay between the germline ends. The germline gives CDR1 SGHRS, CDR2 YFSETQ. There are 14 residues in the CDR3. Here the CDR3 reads CASSWGLLTDTQYF. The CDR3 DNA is TGCGCCAGCAGCTGGGGACTTCTCACAGATACGCAGTATTTT.

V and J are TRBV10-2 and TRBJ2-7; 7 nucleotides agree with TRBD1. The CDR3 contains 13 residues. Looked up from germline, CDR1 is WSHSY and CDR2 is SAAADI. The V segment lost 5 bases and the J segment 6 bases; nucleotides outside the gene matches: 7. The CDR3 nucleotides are TGCGCCAGCAGTTATGACAGGGCTCTCGAGCAGTACTTC. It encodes CASSYDRALEQYF.